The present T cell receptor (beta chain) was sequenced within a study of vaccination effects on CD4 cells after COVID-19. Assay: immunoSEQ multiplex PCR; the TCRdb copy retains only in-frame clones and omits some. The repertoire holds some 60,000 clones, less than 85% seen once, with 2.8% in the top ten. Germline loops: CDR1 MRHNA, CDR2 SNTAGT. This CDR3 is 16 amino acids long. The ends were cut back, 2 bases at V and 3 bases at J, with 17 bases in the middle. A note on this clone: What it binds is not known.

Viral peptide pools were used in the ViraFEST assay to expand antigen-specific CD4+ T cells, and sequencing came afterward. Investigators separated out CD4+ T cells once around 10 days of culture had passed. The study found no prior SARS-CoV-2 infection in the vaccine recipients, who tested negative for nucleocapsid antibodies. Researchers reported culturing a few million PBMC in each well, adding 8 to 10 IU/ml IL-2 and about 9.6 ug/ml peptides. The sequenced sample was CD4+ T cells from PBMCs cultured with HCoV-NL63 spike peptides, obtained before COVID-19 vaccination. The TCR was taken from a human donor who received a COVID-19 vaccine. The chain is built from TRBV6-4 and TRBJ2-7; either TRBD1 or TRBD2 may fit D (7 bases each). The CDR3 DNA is TGTGCCAGCAGTGACCCCCAGCAGGGGGGGTTCTACGAGCAGTACGTC. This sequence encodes CASSDPQQGGFYEQYV.